These 2 T cell receptor beta chains were all obtained from the same sample, sequenced in a study of OX40 agonist ivuxolimab in advanced cancers. Clones were read by immunoSEQ multiplex PCR, and TCRdb kept only the in-frame ones, dropping some. The sample lists about 68,000 clones; around four fifths were seen once. Source: CD4+ or CD8+ T cells sorted from blood, taken in a trial of the OX40 agonist ivuxolimab. These receptor sequences come from an adult with an advanced solid tumor such as melanoma, head and neck, liver or kidney cancer.

This chain uses TRBV5-1 with TRBJ2-5; 9 bases map to TRBD2. This CDR3 region has 16 residues. The J segment lost 4 bases and the V segment lost 3 bases, leaving 10 bases of the junction unmatched. CDR1 and CDR2 from the germline V gene are SGHRS and YFSETQ. CDR3 nucleotides: TGCGCCAGCAGCTCCGGCGGTACTAGCGGGTCAGAGACCCAGTACTTC. Translation gives CASSSGGTSGSETQYF.

The rearrangement joins TRBV6-6 to TRBJ2-1; D gene unclear. Per germline, CDR1 MNHNY and CDR2 SVGAGI (reference sequence). The germline V and J ends were trimmed by 5 bases and 6 bases, with 8 bases remaining between them. CDR3 size: 12 residues. CDR3: CASSPSTNEQFF. CDR3 DNA: TGTGCCAGCAGTCCATCTACCAATGAGCAGTTCTTC.